This T cell receptor (beta chain) was observed in a study of cytomegalovirus exposure and HLA in healthy donors (TCRdb year 2017). In terms of the full investigation: An earlier analysis of some 600 of the donors reported about 260 Gb of sequence data and 95 million to 140 million unique TCR beta sequences obtained from roughly 170 million T cells. About 330 gigabases of sequencing data and roughly 81 million unique TCR sequences made up an early release that covered several hundred HLA-typed donors. Among the roughly 390 genotyped donors, under 90% belonged to the genetic ancestry cluster associated with self-reported Caucasian donors. The aim of the study was to test whether cataloging public T cell receptors could identify signatures of past pathogen exposure. The study profiled the T cell repertoires of 500 to 800 subjects by immunosequencing and related them to cytomegalovirus serostatus. Besides the first cohort of under 700 subjects, a separate validation cohort made up of around 120 different subjects was used. To predict cytomegalovirus infection status, the study brought together high-throughput TCR immunosequencing, statistical association of individual TCRs with disease status, and machine learning. A later analysis re-examined previously published TCR beta repertoires from more than 550 donors and added high-resolution HLA genotyping to investigate patterns of TCR occurrence. The later analysis used no new phenotypic data to find candidate immune exposures, relying instead on TCR beta sequences and their occurrence across donors. An earlier analysis of roughly 600 of the donors used high-throughput TCR beta sequencing to judge whether each TCR beta V gene segment behaved as functional or pseudogenic. Donor age, sex, ethnicity and CMV serostatus were compiled together with the repertoire data. In a later genetic analysis, genome-wide SNP genotypes for about 60% of the 666 donors were used, and that subset was treated as a discovery cohort. All discovery cohort repertoires had been generated using a single sequencing platform. HLA typing included class I and class II loci at four-digit resolution. The number of typed donors differed by locus: roughly 629-640 for A, B, C, DRB1 and DQB1; approximately 520 for DQA1; 606 for DPA1; and around 470 for DPB1. Because of strong linkage in the cohort, five DR-DQ haplotypes were treated as single units for association and clustering. Among 300 to 500 genotyped donors of the cohort, an average of approximately 200,000 unique TCR beta nucleotide sequences was sequenced per donor, of which 15% to 20% were non-productive.

Library method: the immunoSEQ multiplex PCR assay. For the multiplex PCR, a mixture combining 60 forward primers for TCR Vbeta segments and 13 reverse primers for TCR Jbeta segments was used. The CDR3 region of rearranged TCR beta genes was amplified from genomic DNA with a multiplex PCR assay. The Illumina HiSeq System was used to sequence the amplified TCR beta libraries as 87-base-pair reads. The study's own analysis went as follows. A later analysis tallied 70 million to 100 million unique TCR beta chains across the 550 to 850 repertoires, and approximately 11 million of those chains were shared by two or more donors. Raw reads were error-corrected and collapsed into unique sequences by a nearest-neighbor algorithm in which closely related sequences were merged to remove PCR and sequencing errors. V, D and J gene segments were assigned by aligning CDR3 sequences to IMGT reference sequences. Each retained sequence needed at least a six-nucleotide match to both a V gene segment and a J gene segment. Rearrangements were classified as productive when the CDR3 lacked stop codons and remained in frame with V and J, and all other rearrangements were classified as non-productive. CDR3 was defined according to IMGT convention as the region running from the second conserved V-encoded cysteine to the conserved J-encoded phenylalanine. Sequences without an unambiguous match to a single V gene segment were excluded from the earlier analysis of 450 to 650 of the donors. In an earlier analysis of approximately 500 of the donors, a V segment was called functional when productive rearrangements were above 56.7%, and segregating when the standard deviation between donors exceeded 5%. A statistical classification framework was built to diagnose cytomegalovirus status from the catalog of TCR beta chain sequences. A later analysis assigned V and J genes by comparing TCR nucleotide sequences with IMGT/GENE-DB human TR gene sequences. In a later analysis, CDR3 sequences and most-parsimonious VDJ recombination scenarios were assigned using the TCRdist pipeline. In a later analysis, each TCR beta chain was defined by its CDR3 amino acid sequence together with its V-gene family, and reads without a unique V-gene family were excluded. As a way to deal with suspected cross-contamination and a sequencing artifact, a later analysis dropped 592 nucleotide sequences that were highly shared and had low generation probability. In a later analysis, a clonal expansion index for each public chain was calculated from normalized within-repertoire ranks of inferred template counts. In a later analysis, generation probabilities were computed with a VDJ recombination model fitted to out-of-frame rearrangements, and the resulting probabilities were checked against IGoR. Hypergeometric tests were used in a later analysis to score TCR-TCR, TCR-HLA and TCR-CMV co-occurrence, with a repertoire-size bias correction applied to the TCR pairs. In a later analysis, false discovery rates were estimated by permuting HLA or CMV assignments 20 times. In a later analysis, co-occurring TCRs were grouped using DBSCAN, and TCRdist sequence similarity was added for clustering within HLA-allele-positive subsets. Repertoires with fewer than 30,000 or more than 120,000 public chains, plus five repertoires with anomalous nucleotide sharing, were excluded from co-occurrence clustering. What TCRdb holds here is the immuneACCESS table cut down to in-frame rearrangements. Part of the clones is not present; checked against another copy, under half of the missing clones reflect an unresolved V gene, and the others are unexplained. Clonal size and the V and J genes are those of that table, whereas D and trimming came from the DNA. The sample table shows 150,000 to 200,000 clones, and over 75% are seen once. In total, the top ten clones hold over 12% of the sample.

The cohort comprised approximately 700 healthy bone marrow donors. All cohort members were sampled while nominally healthy, although unrecorded immune exposures were likely present. The donor tested CMV seropositive and was one of the 289 seropositive cohort members. A peripheral blood sample was provided by each donor, and peripheral blood mononuclear cells were used for TCR beta sequencing. The Qiagen DNeasy Blood Extraction Kit was used to extract genomic DNA from the blood cell samples. The full study reports these points: The study listed over 150 TCR beta chains as associated with cytomegalovirus. In a later analysis, most CMV-associated TCR beta chains were found to appear HLA-restricted, with HLA associations seemingly driven largely by CMV exposure. Specific HLA alleles were associated with 16,951 TCR beta sequences at a false discovery rate of 0.05 in a later analysis. Linkage disequilibrium might explain the correlated functional status among segregating V segments, but an unknown experimental factor could not be ruled out. Compared with the approximately 700-donor mean, donors in an Asian-associated ancestry cluster had fewer N-insertions in productive TCRs, according to a later genetic analysis. Roughly uniform sequencing depth across donors was assumed in presence/absence analyses, although this assumption may not hold. In both the original and validation cohorts, the classifier was reported to diagnose cytomegalovirus status with high specificity and sensitivity. In a later analysis, TCR association rates were found to vary across HLA loci, with the most associated TCRs seen for DRB1 alleles and the fewest for HLA-C alleles. It was suggested by the authors that the approach could potentially be generalized to other disease states and immunological phenotypes. Approximately 18 rarely observed V segments, including chromosome 9 orphons, were excluded from the earlier analysis of a few hundred of the donors because counts were too low. In an earlier analysis of about 600 of the donors, most TCR beta V segments appeared in productive rearrangements about 90% or about 30% of the time, broadly matching IMGT annotations. CMV serostatus was the only immune exposure information available for the cohort. A later genetic analysis associated a missense DCLRE1C variant with V-gene and J-gene trimming of TCR beta chains, and an independent cohort replicated the association. HLA typing was unavailable for some donors at each locus, so association tests used only the typed subset. A later analysis found that HLA-associated TCR beta chains were more clonally expanded and had lower generation probabilities than equally common non-associated chains. Assigning TCR associations to individual alleles was difficult when HLA alleles, especially DR and DQ, strongly co-occurred. In vitro tests confirmed that a few of the cytomegalovirus-associated TCR beta chains recognize cytomegalovirus antigens. Only TCR beta chains were sequenced in this cohort, and the absence of alpha or paired-chain data limited detectable features. A further reported finding was that TCR beta sequences accurately predicted the HLA-A and HLA-B alleles for most subjects in the first cohort. Several of the top co-occurrence clusters appeared to be linked to parvovirus B19, influenza, CMV and Epstein-Barr virus, according to a later analysis. Across donors, most TCR sequences were observed very rarely, whereas some public TCRs were present in many individuals. A group of highly shared sequence variants was considered likely to be a technical artifact of the sequencing pipeline. The 87-base-pair reads could not distinguish some IMGT-functional V segments, including TRBV6-2 and TRBV6-3, so those segments were excluded.

This clone was seen only a few times. Its antigen is unknown. Qualities for individual bases were not recorded, and no much larger clone is one base off. CDR1 and CDR2, per the germline V gene, are LGHNA and YSLEER. The V end loses 5 bases and the J end loses 1 base, and a stretch of 14 bases separates them. The CDR3 starts with the cysteine, ends with the phenylalanine, and has 15 residues. Left in the record is the CDR3 DNA by itself, 45 bases read in frame from the first base. The source material was PBMCs. This receptor chain uses TRBV4-3 and TRBJ1-1; the D gene is possibly TRBD1, with 6 bases matching. This TCR was recovered from a man between 50 and 59 years old in good health and CMV-seropositive. The DNA sequence reads TGCGCCAGCAGCGATTATGACAGGCAGAACACTGAAGCTTTCTTT. This yields the protein CASSDYDRQNTEAFF.